Presented here are 22 T cell receptor beta chains from one specimen sequenced in a study of blood T cells in healthy people across ages. For the second PCR, which ran for about 7 to 11 cycles, a sample-barcoded 5' primer and a J-beta primer mix were used. TCRdb recomputed calls from the 5' RACE reads with MiXCR, one row per CDR3 protein. This sample carries around 700,000 distinct CDR3 sequences, roughly 25% of them seen once, and the ten largest clones take 9% to 9.5%. The data also belong to a second study, concerning T cells of mothers and their children.

Sequenced: blood. These receptor sequences come from a boy aged 5-17 years in good health.

The genes are TRBV7-2 and TRBJ1-4; D possibly corresponds to TRBD1 (5 bases). The V and J ends lost 1 base and 5 bases respectively, with 11 bases between them. CDR1 SGHTA and CDR2 FQGNSA come from the germline V gene. The CDR3 covers 15 residues. Here the CDR3 reads CASSLGGHRNEKLFF. DNA of the CDR3: TGTGCCAGCAGCTTAGGTGGGCACAGGAATGAAAAACTGTTTTTT.

A few counts support this clonotype. The rearrangement links TRBV4-3 to TRBJ1-1, with 9 nucleotides matching TRBD1. In germline, CDR1 is LGHNA, CDR2 YSLEER. There are 15 residues in the CDR3. V lost 5 bases, J lost 4 bases, and 8 bases stayed unmatched. As DNA, the CDR3 is TGCGCCAGCAGCTTTTCGGACAGGGGCACCACTGAAGCTTTCTTT. Translation gives CASSFSDRGTTEAFF.

V is TRBV4-3 and J is TRBJ1-6, with D unclear. Germline CDR1 reads LGHNA; CDR2 reads YSLEER. This CDR3 has 15 amino acids. The V and J ends lost 0 bases and 8 bases respectively, with 11 bases between them. This CDR3 reads CASSQEAATYSPLHF. The CDR3 nucleotides are TGCGCCAGCAGCCAAGAAGCGGCGACGTATTCACCCCTCCACTTT.

This clonotype was seen a few times. The chain has TRBV29-1 and TRBJ1-1; TRBD1 aligns across 8 bases. V lost 6 bases and J lost 0; bases outside the gene matches: 6. The CDR3 sequence is 14 residues long. CDR1 is SQVTM and CDR2 is ANQGSEA in the germline V gene. The CDR3 reads CSVETGAMNTEAFF. The CDR3, as DNA: TGCAGCGTGGAGACAGGGGCCATGAACACTGAAGCTTTCTTT.

The CDR3 DNA sequence: TGTGCCAGCAGTTTCAGGGGGCTGTACGAGCAGTACTTC. Translation: CASSFRGLYEQYF. The chain has TRBV28 and TRBJ2-5; 8 bases agree with TRBD1. The DNA matches TRBJ2-7 better at its end, which makes the J call doubtful. The CDR3 loop spans 13 amino acids. The germline gives CDR1 MDHEN, CDR2 SYDVKM.

Only a few counts were recorded for this clonotype. V is TRBV12-3 or TRBV12-4 and J is TRBJ1-1; D remains unclear. Trimming cost V 5 bases and J 5 bases, with 15 bases left between them. CDR3 length: 14 residues. In DNA form, the CDR3 reads TGTGCCAGCAGTCGCGGACGGTTCAGTACTGAAGCTTTCTTT. Translation: CASSRGRFSTEAFF.

V is TRBV7-2 and J is TRBJ2-7; tentative D call: TRBD1 (6 bases). Germline CDR1 SGHTA, CDR2 FQGNSA. There are 14 residues in the CDR3. V lost 5 bases to trimming and J lost 6 bases, with 17 bases between them. This CDR3 reads CASSMQGQGGEQYF. CDR3 DNA sequence: TGTGCCAGCAGCATGCAGGGACAAGGGGGCGAGCAGTACTTC.

A few counts support this clonotype. The chain has TRBV4-2 and TRBJ2-1; D unresolved. The CDR3 runs to 11 residues. Trimming removed 4 bases at V and 14 bases at J, with 12 bases between. The V gene's germline CDR1 is LGHNA and CDR2 YNFKEQ. The CDR3 DNA follows: TGTGCCAGCAGCCTACCCCGGTGGGAGTTCTTC. This gives the protein CASSLPRWEFF.

This sequence joins TRBV7-2 and TRBJ2-3; 8 nucleotides align to TRBD2. This CDR3 contains 14 residues. The germline V gene has CDR1 SGHTA and CDR2 FQGNSA. The V gene end was trimmed by 6 bases and the J gene end by 5 bases; junction bases not matched to a gene: 7. CDR3 in amino acids: CASRRSGGGDTQYF. CDR3 nucleotides: TGTGCCAGCAGGAGAAGCGGGGGCGGAGATACGCAGTATTTT.

The chain uses TRBV9 and TRBJ2-7; 8 nucleotides align to TRBD1. The trim removed 0 bases at V and 2 bases at J, leaving 7 bases unmatched. Germline V gene data show CDR1 as SGDLS and CDR2 as YYNGEE. This CDR3 has 16 residues. The CDR3 DNA reads TGTGCCAGCAGCGTAGATGCGACAGGGGCTACCTACGAGCAGTACTTC. It codes for CASSVDATGATYEQYF.

V is TRBV7-3 and J is TRBJ2-1, with D perhaps matching TRBD2 (5 bases). This CDR3 has 16 amino acids. Germline assignment: CDR1 SGHTA and CDR2 FQGTGA. V was shortened by 2 bases and J by 8 bases, with 19 bases between the two germline ends. The CDR3 here is CASSLGGLAGMDEQFF. The CDR3 bases are TGTGCCAGCAGCTTAGGAGGTCTAGCTGGCATGGATGAGCAGTTCTTC.

The CDR3 spells CASSQDASGRVSKNIQYF. The CDR3 DNA follows: TGTGCCAGCAGCCAAGATGCTAGCGGGAGGGTTTCCAAAAACATTCAGTACTTC. The chain recombines TRBV14 with TRBJ2-4, with 12 bases fitting TRBD2. V trimming: 0 bases; J trimming: 2 bases; junction bases outside the gene matches: 5. Germline V gene sequence: CDR1 SGHDN, CDR2 FVKESK. The CDR3 contains 18 residues.

This clonotype appeared a single time. This CDR3 fails to terminate in the conserved phenylalanine or tryptophan, so it likely reflects a read error. V and J are TRBV12-3 or TRBV12-4 and TRBJ2-3, with 12 bases aligning to TRBD2. This CDR3 spans 15 amino acids. The CDR3 region is CASSLAGGPSDTQYS. In DNA, the CDR3 is TGTGCCAGCAGTCTAGCGGGAGGGCCTTCAGATACGCAGTATTCT.

The chain recombines TRBV5-1 with TRBJ2-5; D is unclear. The CDR3 is 13 residues long. The ends were cut back, 3 bases at V and 3 bases at J, with 9 bases in the middle. From germline, CDR1 is SGHRS and CDR2 YFSETQ. The DNA of the CDR3 is TGCGCCAGCAGCTCGTCACATAAAGAGACCCAGTACTTC. Its protein product is CASSSSHKETQYF. The full variable domain, rest sourced from reference TRBV5-1 and TRBJ2-5, is KAGVTQTPRYLIKTRGQQVTLSCSPISGHRSVSWYQQTPGQGLQFLFEYFSETQRNKGNFPGRFSGRQFSNSRSEMNVSTLELGDSALYLCASSSSHKETQYFGPGTRLLVL.

The rearrangement links TRBV14 to TRBJ2-6, with D possibly TRBD2 on 5 matching bases. The CDR3 covers 18 residues. The V gene lost 1 base and the J gene lost 0 bases, with 13 bases spanning the gap. CDR1 is SGHDN, CDR2 FVKESK, per germline. CDR3 DNA sequence: TGTGCCAGCAGCCAAGGAACGGGGATTAGCTCTGGGGCCAACGTCCTGACTTTC. Its protein product is CASSQGTGISSGANVLTF.

The chain links TRBV6-1 to TRBJ2-5, with D unclear. This CDR3 spans 13 amino acids. Germline V gene lookup returns CDR1 MNHNS and CDR2 SASEGT. V dropped 2 bases and J dropped 8 bases, with 12 bases sitting between them. The CDR3 region is CASSELGPGTQYF. DNA for the CDR3: TGTGCCAGCAGTGAATTGGGCCCAGGCACCCAGTACTTC.

The chain carries TRBV3-1 and TRBJ2-3; D ambiguous. Trimming pared 1 base from V and 3 bases from J, leaving 11 bases between. This CDR3 is 15 amino acids long. Germline values: CDR1 LGHDT, CDR2 YNNKEL (reference sequence). The CDR3 coding sequence is TGTGCCAGCAGCCAAGCCCCGACGATGACAGATACGCAGTATTTT. Translating it yields CASSQAPTMTDTQYF.

The chain uses TRBV3-1 and TRBJ2-3; D is uncertain. Germline V gene lookup returns CDR1 LGHDT and CDR2 YNNKEL (reference sequence). With 0 bases removed from V and 2 bases from J, the gap between germline ends came to 9 bases. This CDR3 is built from 15 residues. CDR3 nucleotides: TGTGCCAGCAGCCAAGACCCGGTCTTCACAGATACGCAGTATTTT. Translation gives CASSQDPVFTDTQYF.

The chain combines TRBV2 with TRBJ2-1; D call uncertain. The end of the DNA aligns better with TRBJ2-7, so the J call may be wrong. Per the germline V gene, CDR1 is SNHLY and CDR2 is FYNNEI. CDR3 length: 15 amino acids. The CDR3 DNA follows: TGTGCCAGCACCGCCGGATTGGACCCCTCCTACGAGCAGTACTTC. Protein: CASTAGLDPSYEQYF.

This chain connects TRBV7-2 to TRBJ1-2, with D possibly matching TRBD1 (5 bases). V was pared by 3 bases and J by 0 bases, with 11 bases between. There are 15 residues in the CDR3. Germline loops: CDR1 SGHTA, CDR2 FQGNSA. The CDR3 loop reads CASSFQTAANYGYTF. In DNA, the CDR3 is TGTGCCAGCAGCTTCCAGACAGCGGCTAACTATGGCTACACCTTC.

This clonotype has more than one count but fewer than ten. The chain carries TRBV20-1 and TRBJ2-5; TRBD2 is a possible D gene (6 bases). With the DNA end fitting TRBJ2-7 better, the J assignment may be wrong. This CDR3 spans 14 amino acids. The germline V gene has CDR1 DFQATT and CDR2 SNEGSKA (reference sequence). The CDR3 nucleotides are TGCAGTGCTAGAGGGGCGGGATTCTCCTACGAGCAGTACTTC. As protein: CSARGAGFSYEQYF.

There are a few counts of this clonotype. The chain recombines TRBV9 with TRBJ1-1, with D unresolved. The CDR3 is made up of 14 amino acids. In germline, CDR1 is SGDLS, CDR2 YYNGEE. Trimming stripped 0 bases from V and 6 bases from J, with 12 bases between. The CDR3 DNA follows: TGTGCCAGCAGCGTAGATTTCGAGACCCCTGAAGCTTTCTTT. Its translation is CASSVDFETPEAFF.